Described below is a single T cell receptor beta chain sequence and its context. Its antigen is not identified. This sample was taken from a study of T cells after yellow fever vaccination. The germline CDR1 and CDR2 sequences are KGHDR and SFDVKD. V was shortened by 2 bases and J by 4 bases, with 14 bases between the two germline ends. The CDR3 spans 16 residues. Study-wide results and caveats: Primary-vaccination clones mostly resurfaced post-booster (roughly 97% CD4, about 87% CD8).

TCRdb called the 5' RACE reads again in MiXCR, with one record for every CDR3 protein. The repertoire holds about 550,000 distinct CDR3 sequences, about a fifth seen once, with roughly an eighth in the top ten. The clonotype originates from a man aged 25-40 years who received the YFV17D yellow fever vaccine. V is TRBV24-1 and J is TRBJ2-1; possibly TRBD2 for D (6 bases). Material: PBMCs, obtained 15 days after the yellow fever booster vaccination. The CDR3 reads CATSDSGTGVYNEQFF. For the CDR3, the DNA is TGTGCCACCAGTGATTCCGGGACTGGGGTTTACAATGAGCAGTTCTTC.